This T cell receptor (beta chain) was identified during a study of T cells in Graves' hyperthyroidism and ophthalmopathy. Study-wide points: The model identified upcoming ophthalmopathy a median approximately six months ahead of onset.

Germline assignment: CDR1 MNHNS and CDR2 SASEGT. The CDR3 loop spans 15 amino acids. Trimming removed 5 bases from V and 11 bases from J; junction bases left unmatched: 11. Uncontrolled infection, other autoimmune disease, pregnancy or lactation disqualified patients from enrolment. Fresh peripheral blood, approximately 9.6 ml, yielded the PBMCs. Of note for this clonotype: What it binds is unknown.

It was RNA transcripts that yielded the amplified TCR beta CDR3 regions. The HTBI primer set was used in a first-round RT-PCR of the TCR CDR3. Using its own MiXCR run on the multiplex PCR reads, TCRdb lists one record per CDR3 protein. The repertoire has 200,000 or so distinct CDR3 sequences, 17% of them found once; the top ten carry 40% to 65%. The TCR originated in a woman between 50 and 59 years old with Graves' hyperthyroidism. Sequences were obtained from blood. This chain connects TRBV6-1 to TRBJ2-1; 11 positions match TRBD2. The CDR3 nucleotides read TGTGCCAGCAGTAGTACCTTAGCGGGGGGGGGGAAGCAGTTCTTC. It codes for CASSSTLAGGGKQFF.